Sequencing of this TCR beta chain was carried out in a study of shared clonotypes between healthy human individuals. V dropped 5 bases and J dropped 2 bases, with 11 bases sitting between them. The V gene's germline CDR1 is MDHEN and CDR2 SYDVKM. The CDR3 spans 14 residues. Genomic DNA (from each subset) was split evenly across several immunoSEQ plates. Sequencing used immunoSEQ multiplex PCR; TCRdb keeps in-frame clones, though not all of them. The repertoire holds hundreds of thousands of clones, around four fifths seen once, with about 1.8% in the top ten. This chain joins TRBV28 and TRBJ2-3; D might be TRBD2 (6 bases). The clonotype was recovered from a woman in her twenties or thirties in good health. Material: memory CD4+ T cells sorted from blood. The subset denotes: CD45RA-negative fraction. CDR3 sequence reads: CASSREWDTDTQYF. CDR3 nucleotides: TGTGCCAGCAGTCGGGAGTGGGACACAGATACGCAGTATTTT.